The TCR beta chain described here comes from a study of early T cells in non-severe SARS-CoV-2 infection (dated by TCRdb to the early 2020s). Notes on the research overall: Bulk RNA from unsorted whole blood was used for TCR sequencing, so alpha and beta chains could not be paired.

The study was a case-control design nested within a healthcare worker cohort in London, UK, with weekly nasopharyngeal swab PCR tests and blood sampling. Healthcare workers were recruited between 23 and 31 March 2020, during the week of the UK lockdown, and were followed weekly for up to about 16 weeks. As for this clonotype: Its antigen is unknown. No base qualities exist here, and no much larger clone lies one base off it.

Study-level results and caveats: VDJdb matching was skewed toward anti-spike CD8 responses, so virus-specific expansions were likely underestimated and private and CD4 specificities were missed.

V has 6 bases trimmed and J has 4 bases trimmed; junction bases matching no gene number 16. CDR1 and CDR2 were assigned from the germline V gene as MNHEY and SVGAGI. The CDR3 goes from the cysteine to the phenylalanine over 18 residues. Of the read, only the CDR3 DNA is kept; its 54 bases are in frame from base 1. Libraries were constructed by 5' RACE. TCRdb lists the instrument as NextSeq 500. In the TCR library protocol, unique molecular identifiers were attached to individual cDNA molecules to correct for PCR bias and sequencing error. Both TCR alpha and beta chains were sequenced, and tight co-correlation was observed between alpha and beta sequence abundances in each sample. As for the original processing: V gene, J gene and CDR3 annotation of TCR sequences was performed with Decombinator V4. Expanded TCRs were defined as changing significantly between any two time points under a Poisson model with p below 0.0001. TCR abundances were normalised to the total number of TCRs sequenced in each sample and reported as counts per million. TRAV1-2 paired with TRAJ12, TRAJ20 or TRAJ33 defined MAIT TCRs, while TRAV10 paired with TRAJ18 defined iNKT TCRs. VDJdb, accessed on 1 November 2021, was searched for TCRs annotated for CMV, EBV and SARS-CoV-2, and TCRs annotated for more than one antigen were excluded. The public reads were reprocessed in TCRdb via fastp at Q25 and MiXCR, keeping in-frame beta chains. Every CDR3 protein is listed once, alongside the most common genes and DNA of its rows. These V and J calls rely on TCRdb rather than the paper's analysis. The sample contains fewer than 80,000 distinct CDR3 sequences, 7% to 10% of them found a single time. 13% of the sample goes to the ten largest clones.

Material: whole blood, obtained at baseline. The V gene is TRBV6-5 and the J gene is TRBJ2-2; 8 bases in the junction line up with TRBD1. The TCR originated in an adult who was a healthcare worker with PCR-confirmed SARS-CoV-2 infection or an uninfected control (not recorded which). DNA sequence: TGTGCCAGCAGCCTATCCAGGGGGCGCTTGGAATTCACCGGGGAGCTGTTTTTT. Translated, this is CASSLSRGRLEFTGELFF.